This TCR beta chain was observed in a study of T-cell memory formation after mild COVID-19. Study-wide background: Among the donors, TCR clusters were largely specific to each donor.

TCRdb passed the 5' RACE reads through MiXCR, listing each CDR3 protein once. The table lists 300,000 to 400,000 distinct CDR3 sequences, under 30% of them singletons. This CDR3 spans 15 amino acids. Germline CDR1 and CDR2: SGDLS and YYNGEE. Trimming cost V 4 bases and J 5 bases, with 16 bases left between them. The sample taken for sequencing was PBMCs or a T cell subset sorted from them (not recorded which). This chain connects TRBV9 to TRBJ2-1, with D possibly being TRBD2 (6 bases). This clonotype originated in an adult woman who had mild COVID-19 (a few samples of this study predate the infection). Cell type and time point are not known. DNA for the CDR3: TGTGCCAGCAGCTTGGACCGAGGAGGGGACAATGAGCAGTTCTTC. As protein: CASSLDRGGDNEQFF.